These T cell receptor beta chains were read from a single sample in a study of OX40 agonist ivuxolimab in advanced cancers. The protocol was immunoSEQ multiplex PCR, while the TCRdb copy is restricted to in-frame clones and leaves out a portion. Among tens of thousands of clones, 75% to 90% were seen once, and the ten largest hold about 0.53%. The sequencing used CD4+ or CD8+ T cells sorted from blood, collected in a trial of the OX40 agonist ivuxolimab. The source of these receptors is an adult with an advanced solid tumor such as melanoma, head and neck, liver or kidney cancer. Each CDR3 is given with its conserved first and last residue. A D gene is named only where the DNA matches it firmly. Only some rows state a clone size, as once, few, many or a class for expanded clones.

TRBJ1-5 . . TRBV15 TGTGCCACCAGCAGAGATTACCGGGCAAGTCAGCCCCAGCATTTT CATSRDYRASQPQHF
TRBJ2-7 . TRBD2 TRBV7-8 TGTGCCAGCAGCTTAGCGCTAGCGGCCTACGAGCAGTACTTC CASSLALAAYEQYF
TRBJ2-1 once TRBD2 TRBV13 TGTGCCAGCAGTGACCCCAGCGGGGGGACCTACAATGAGCAGTTCTTC CASSDPSGGTYNEQFF
TRBJ1-1 . . TRBV5-4 TGTGCCAGCAGCTCCCTAGGGGGAAAGGGTACTGAAGCTTTCTTT CASSSLGGKGTEAFF
TRBJ2-3 . . TRBV11-2 TGTGCCAGCAGCTTAGTGGCTGGCTCTGCCACAGATACGCAGTATTTT CASSLVAGSATDTQYF
TRBJ2-1 . . TRBV30 TGTGCCTGGAGGCCGCGGATCGACAATGAGCAGTTCTTC CAWRPRIDNEQFF
TRBJ2-7 once . TRBV28 TGTGCCAGCAGCCGTCGGGGGGCATCTACCTACGAGCAGTACTTC CASSRRGASTYEQYF
TRBJ2-5 once . TRBV4-1 TGCGCCAGCAGCCAAGATGGGGGGGCGGGAGAGACCCAGTACTTC CASSQDGGAGETQYF
TRBJ2-1 . . TRBV7-6 TGTGCCAGCAGCCGGACAGAAATTTACAATGAGCAGTTCTTC CASSRTEIYNEQFF
TRBJ2-2 . TRBD2 TRBV7-2 TGTGCCAGCAGCTTACTAGCGGGAGGAACCGGGGAGCTGTTTTTT CASSLLAGGTGELFF
TRBJ2-4 . . TRBV11-3 TGTGCCAGCAGCTCTATGGGGGCGGGCATTCAGTACTTC CASSSMGAGIQYF
TRBJ1-6 . TRBD1 TRBV5-1 TGCGCCAGCGCTACAGGGGCCCAGAATTCACCCCTCCACTTT CASATGAQNSPLHF
TRBJ2-4 once . TRBV2 TGTGCCAGCAGAGAGGATTTAGCCAAAAACATTCAGTACTTC CASREDLAKNIQYF
TRBJ2-1 . TRBD2 TRBV11-3 TGTGCCAGCAGCTTCCAAGCGGGAGGGAGCTCCTACAATGAGCAGTTCTTC CASSFQAGGSSYNEQFF
TRBJ1-1 few . TRBV5-1 TGCGCCAGCAGCTTGGAGTCATCGAACACTGAAGCTTTCTTT CASSLESSNTEAFF
TRBJ1-1 . TRBD1 TRBV9 TGTGCCAGCAGCGTAGAGCCCAACGACAGGGGGACGTGGTACACTGAAGCTTTCTTT CASSVEPNDRGTWYTEAFF
TRBJ2-3 few . TRBV7-3 TGTGCCAGCAGCTTAATGGCGAGGGATACGCAGTATTTT CASSLMARDTQYF
TRBJ2-1 . . TRBV9 TGTGCCAGCAGCGCCACAGGGAGGCAGCTTTACAATGAGCAGTTCTTC CASSATGRQLYNEQFF
TRBJ2-2 once . TRBV7-3 TGTGCCAGCAGCTTATCGTTGCTAGCGACCACCGGGGAGCTGTTTTTT CASSLSLLATTGELFF
TRBJ2-3 . . TRBV7-3 TGTGCCAGCAGTGGAAGCACAGATACGCAGTATTTT CASSGSTDTQYF
TRBJ1-1 medium-sized TRBD1 TRBV7-9 TGTGCCAGCAGCTGGGGACAGGCTAACACTGAAGCTTTCTTT CASSWGQANTEAFF
TRBJ1-5 . . TRBV28 TGTGCCAGCAGAGTGGGGGGCCAGAATCAGCCCCAGCATTTT CASRVGGQNQPQHF
TRBJ2-5 once . TRBV10-1 TGCGCCAGCAGTGAGTCTGTCCCCCAAGAGACCCAGTACTTC CASSESVPQETQYF
TRBJ2-7 . . TRBV5-1 TGCGCCAGCAGCCCCAGTCGTTGGCGGAGCGACTACGAGCAGTACTTC CASSPSRWRSDYEQYF
TRBJ2-6 . . TRBV27 TGTGCCAGCAGTTTAAGCTCTGGGGCCAACGTCCTGACTTTC CASSLSSGANVLTF
TRBJ2-5 . . TRBV11-3 TGTGCCAGCAGCGTTCTTGGGTACCAAGAGACCCAGTACTTC CASSVLGYQETQYF
TRBJ2-3 . . TRBV14 TGTGCCAGCAGCCAAGTGGCGGGAAGCACAGATACGCAGTATTTT CASSQVAGSTDTQYF
TRBJ2-2 . TRBD1 TRBV7-9 TGTGCCAGCAGCTTGGGACAGGGGTACACCGGGGAGCTGTTTTTT CASSLGQGYTGELFF
TRBJ2-3 . . TRBV11-2 TGTGCCAGCAGCTTACTATCCCCCCCTGGAGATACGCAGTATTTT CASSLLSPPGDTQYF
TRBJ2-3 . TRBD1 TRBV2 TGTGCCAGCGGACAGGGTGGAACAGATACGCAGTATTTT CASGQGGTDTQYF
TRBJ2-7 . . TRBV15 TGTGCCACCAGCAGAGAACAGACCTACGAGCAGTACTTC CATSREQTYEQYF
TRBJ1-2 once . TRBV2 TGTGCCAGCACCGTACAGGGACCCTATGGCTACACCTTC CASTVQGPYGYTF
TRBJ2-7 . TRBD1 TRBV15 TGTGCCACCAGCAGAGGAGGACAGGGGGCGAACGAGCAGTACTTC CATSRGGQGANEQYF
TRBJ2-4 . . TRBV19 TGTGCCCGTGGGGGGGGGACATCGAAGGGCGCTAACATTCAGTACTTC CARGGGTSKGANIQYF
TRBJ2-2 . TRBD2 TRBV2 TGTGCCAGCAAGCAGCGGGAAAACACCGGGGAGCTGTTTTTT CASKQRENTGELFF
TRBJ2-3 . . TRBV19 TGTGCCAGTAGTACGGCCCGGACGGTCCCTTGGGATACGCAGTATTTT CASSTARTVPWDTQYF
TRBJ2-2 . . TRBV21-1 TGTGCCAGCAGCAGCCCGAGGGCCAATGTTCTAGATAGGAACACCGGGGAGCTGTTTTTT CASSSPRANVLDRNTGELFF
TRBJ2-3 . TRBD2 TRBV28 TGTGCCAGCAGTTCTTTCGCCGCTAGCGGGGCTAGCACAGATACGCAGTATTTT CASSSFAASGASTDTQYF
TRBJ1-3 . . TRBV28 TGTGCCAGCAGCACAGAGCGTCGGGTATATTTT CASSTERRVYF
TRBJ2-7 . . TRBV7-8 TGTGCCAGCAGCCACTTAGCCGGCTCTTTAAAATCCTACGAGCAGTACTTC CASSHLAGSLKSYEQYF
TRBJ2-3 . . TRBV2 TGTGCCAGCACAGGCCCAGGGGGCACAGATACGCAGTATTTT CASTGPGGTDTQYF
TRBJ2-3 . . TRBV5-6 TGTGCCAGCAGCTTCGGCGATAGCACAGATACGCAGTATTTT CASSFGDSTDTQYF
TRBJ2-3 once . TRBV5-4 TGTGCCAGCAGCTTGGGTAGCGGTGTCCAAGATACGCAGTATTTT CASSLGSGVQDTQYF
TRBJ2-7 . TRBD2 TRBV7-3 TGTGCCAGCAGACTAGGACTAGCGCGCTACGAGCAGTACTTC CASRLGLARYEQYF
TRBJ2-7 . TRBD2 TRBV27 TGTGCCAGCAGTTCAAATGGACTAGCGGGAGTCGGGGAGTACTTC CASSSNGLAGVGEYF
TRBJ2-5 . . TRBV5-1 TGCGCCAGCAGCTTGGGTGTGACCCAGTACTTC CASSLGVTQYF
TRBJ2-5 . . TRBV6-1 TGTGCCAGCAGTGAAGTCTGGGGAGAGACCCAGTACTTC CASSEVWGETQYF
TRBJ2-5 . . TRBV27 TGTGCCAGCAGTTCCCGACTAGATTCGGAGACCCAGTACTTC CASSSRLDSETQYF
TRBJ2-2 . . TRBV7-9 TGTGCCAGCAGCTTTGGTTCCAGCCGCACGAACACCGGGGAGCTGTTTTTT CASSFGSSRTNTGELFF
TRBJ2-6 . . TRBV29-1 TGCAGCGTAGGAGTCGGGGGCTCCAGCTCTGGGGCCAACGTCCTGACTTTC CSVGVGGSSSGANVLTF
TRBJ2-3 once TRBD2 TRBV5-6 TGTGCCAGCAGCTTTCGGACTAGCGGGATCACAGATACGCAGTATTTT CASSFRTSGITDTQYF
TRBJ2-7 . TRBD2 TRBV27 TGTGCCAGCAGTCGAAGCCTGGGACTAGCGGGAGTAGGAGAGCAGTACTTC CASSRSLGLAGVGEQYF
TRBJ2-1 few TRBD2 TRBV9 TGTGCCAGCAGCGTGGAGGGAGGGACCTACAATGAGCAGTTCTTC CASSVEGGTYNEQFF